These 23 T cell receptor beta chains share one sample of origin, sequenced in a study of CD8 T cells in Susac syndrome. Reverse transcription used about 0.5 to 1 ug RNA and random hexamers. TCRdb analysed the immunoSEQ multiplex PCR reads with MiXCR anew, one entry per CDR3 protein. The repertoire holds about 83,000 distinct CDR3 sequences, with approximately 96% as singletons. Sequenced: CD8+ T cells from PBMCs. These receptors originate from a human donor with Susac syndrome.

The rearrangement joins TRBV29-1 to TRBJ2-1; D may be TRBD2 (6 bases). Germline loops: CDR1 SQVTM, CDR2 ANQGSEA. This CDR3 spans 17 amino acids. Trimming took 1 base from V and 0 from J, leaving 16 bases between them. CDR3 loop: CSVEGVIGGSSYNEQFF. CDR3 DNA: TGCAGCGTTGAAGGGGTGATCGGGGGTAGCTCCTACAATGAGCAGTTCTTC.

V is TRBV9 and J is TRBJ1-1, with a tentative D call TRBD1 (6 bases). The CDR3 spans 13 residues. Trimming cost V 0 bases and J 3 bases, with 6 bases left between them. CDR1 is SGDLS, CDR2 YYNGEE, per germline. In DNA form, the CDR3 reads TGTGCCAGCAGCGTAGGGGGGCACACTGAAGCTTTCTTT. Translating gives CASSVGGHTEAFF.

V gene TRBV29-1 combines with J gene TRBJ2-2; 9 bases match TRBD2. This CDR3 has 19 residues. Germline trimming cut 4 bases from V and 0 bases from J; bases unmatched to any gene: 15. Germline V gene lookup returns CDR1 SQVTM and CDR2 ANQGSEA. The CDR3: CSVVWGSIPSGANTGELFF. In DNA, the CDR3 is TGCAGCGTTGTTTGGGGCAGTATCCCTAGCGGGGCGAACACCGGGGAGCTGTTTTTT.

The chain employs TRBV6-2 or TRBV6-3 and TRBJ1-1; 8 positions agree with TRBD1. Trimming cost V 6 bases and J 6 bases; bases outside gene matches: 3. Germline CDR1 and CDR2: MNHEY and SVGEGT. CDR3 length equals 12 residues. CDR3 coding DNA: TGTGCCAGCAGCGGACAGGGCCCTGAAGCTTTCTTT. Protein: CASSGQGPEAFF.

The chain combines TRBV7-9 with TRBJ1-1, with D possibly being TRBD1 (6 bases). The V gene's germline CDR1 is SEHNR and CDR2 FQNEAQ (reference sequence). Trimming took 8 bases from V and 1 from J, leaving 14 bases between them. The CDR3 contains 14 residues. This chain's CDR3 is CASRATGPNTEAFF. The DNA for the CDR3 is TGTGCCAGCCGAGCTACAGGGCCGAACACTGAAGCTTTCTTT.

This sequence joins TRBV29-1 and TRBJ2-1, with 7 bases lining up with TRBD1. The length of the CDR3 is 16 residues. V dropped 0 bases and J dropped 3; count of bases not matched to a gene: 8. Per the germline V gene, CDR1 is SQVTM and CDR2 is ANQGSEA. CDR3 loop: CSVEDFWGQIYNEQFF. The CDR3 bases are TGCAGCGTTGAAGATTTTTGGGGACAGATCTACAATGAGCAGTTCTTC.

The CDR3 DNA sequence: TGTGCCAGTAGTATGGGGTACAATGAGCAGTTCTTC. Protein product: CASSMGYNEQFF. This chain joins TRBV19 and TRBJ2-1; D gene uncertain. Trimming shortened V by 3 bases and J by 4 bases, and 4 bases separated the two germline ends. CDR1 and CDR2 (germline): LNHDA, SQIVND (reference sequence). There are 12 residues in the CDR3.

This chain joins TRBV5-1 and TRBJ2-5, with D perhaps matching TRBD1 (6 bases). The CDR3 runs to 16 residues. With 4 bases removed from V and 7 bases from J, the gap between germline ends came to 23 bases. Germline V gives CDR1 SGHRS, CDR2 YFSETQ. DNA for the CDR3: TGCGCCAGCAGCACCGGGACACCCCTTATACATGGGACCCAGTACTTC. The encoded protein is CASSTGTPLIHGTQYF. Drawing the rest from reference TRBV5-1 and TRBJ2-5, the complete variable domain is KAGVTQTPRYLIKTRGQQVTLSCSPISGHRSVSWYQQTPGQGLQFLFEYFSETQRNKGNFPGRFSGRQFSNSRSEMNVSTLELGDSALYLCASSTGTPLIHGTQYFGPGTRLLVL.

In DNA, the CDR3 is TGTGCCAGCAGTCCCGGGTCAACCCAGTACTTC. This gives the protein CASSPGSTQYF. The chain couples TRBV28 to TRBJ2-5; D is uncertain. Germline values: CDR1 MDHEN, CDR2 SYDVKM. The ends were cut back, 5 bases at V and 8 bases at J, with 9 bases in the middle. The CDR3 runs 11 residues.

The V gene is TRBV29-1, the J gene TRBJ1-1; D gene unclear. Trimming stripped 7 bases from V and 0 bases from J, with 9 bases between. This CDR3 region has 12 residues. Germline V lookup: CDR1 SQVTM, CDR2 ANQGSEA. Written as DNA, the CDR3 is TGCAGCGCAGGACGGTTGAACACTGAAGCTTTCTTT. Amino acids: CSAGRLNTEAFF.

The chain uses TRBV20-1 and TRBJ2-5; TRBD1 aligns across 8 bases. J was trimmed by 3 bases and V by 6 bases; bases with no gene match: 9. Germline assignment: CDR1 DFQATT and CDR2 SNEGSKA (reference sequence). This CDR3 region has 14 residues. For the CDR3, the DNA is TGCAGTGCGAGAACAGGGGGAGGAGAAGAGACCCAGTACTTC. This gives the protein CSARTGGGEETQYF.

This clonotype was found once. The J gene is TRBJ2-5, the V gene TRBV20-1; D might be TRBD1 (5 bases). CDR1 and CDR2 (germline): DFQATT, SNEGSKA (reference sequence). The CDR3 is made up of 14 amino acids. Trimming took 5 bases from V and 1 from J, leaving 14 bases between them. The DNA of the CDR3 is TGCAGTGCTGAGACAGAGGCCTTCCAAGAGACCCAGTACTTC. It encodes CSAETEAFQETQYF.

The genes are TRBV20-1 and TRBJ1-2; D is ambiguous. Germline CDR1 is DFQATT and CDR2 is SNEGSKA (reference sequence). This CDR3 is built from 13 residues. The CDR3: CSYRDEMSYGYTF. The CDR3 region has the DNA TGCAGCTACCGGGATGAGATGAGCTATGGCTACACCTTC.

The chain uses TRBV20-1 and TRBJ2-7, with a tentative D call TRBD2 (5 bases). CDR1 DFQATT and CDR2 SNEGSKA come from the germline V gene (reference sequence). This CDR3 is built from 17 residues. With 0 bases removed from V and 4 bases from J, the gap between germline ends came to 22 bases. The CDR3 loop is CSAREFSGETLGYEQYF. In nucleotides, the CDR3 is TGCAGTGCTAGAGAGTTTTCTGGGGAGACCTTGGGGTACGAGCAGTACTTC.

The chain is built from TRBV9 and TRBJ1-2, with a weak D call TRBD1 (6 bases). This CDR3 has 14 amino acids. Per the germline V gene, CDR1 is SGDLS and CDR2 is YYNGEE. V was trimmed by 3 bases and J by 5 bases, leaving 14 bases between them. Here the CDR3 reads CASSADRGPYGYTF. The CDR3, as DNA: TGTGCCAGCAGCGCCGACCGGGGGCCGTATGGCTACACCTTC.

This clonotype was recorded only once. The V call is TRBV3-1, the J call TRBJ2-5; 11 bases line up with TRBD1. The CDR3 is 18 residues long. V was pared by 1 base and J by 1 base, with 8 bases of the junction left unmatched. The V gene's germline CDR1 is LGHDT and CDR2 YNNKEL (reference sequence). DNA of the CDR3: TGTGCCAGCAGCCAAGCCCTCCGGACAGGGGGCCTCCAAGAGACCCAGTACTTC. Its translation is CASSQALRTGGLQETQYF.

The CDR3 region is CSVSQGGDYGYTF. CDR3 sequence (DNA): TGCAGCGTTTCCCAGGGAGGAGACTATGGCTACACCTTC. The J gene is TRBJ1-2, the V gene TRBV29-1; the D gene is possibly TRBD1 (5 bases). V was shortened by 5 bases and J by 3 bases, with 13 bases between the two germline ends. The CDR3 totals 13 residues. CDR1 and CDR2 from the germline V gene are SQVTM and ANQGSEA. Variable domain in full (rest from reference TRBV29-1 and TRBJ1-2): SAVISQKPSRDICQRGTSLTIQCQVDSQVTMMFWYRQQPGQSLTLIATANQGSEATYESGFVIDKFPISRPNLTFSTLTVSNMSPEDSSIYLCSVSQGGDYGYTFGSGTRLTVV.

This chain joins TRBV20-1 and TRBJ2-7; maybe TRBD2 (5 bases). The germline V and J ends were trimmed by 1 base and 1 base, with 11 bases remaining between them. Germline CDR1 DFQATT, CDR2 SNEGSKA (reference sequence). This CDR3 has 14 amino acids. CDR3 DNA: TGCAGTGCTAGAGCGAGGGAAGGATCCTACGAGCAGTACTTC. This encodes CSARAREGSYEQYF.

V usage is TRBV5-6 and J usage is TRBJ1-2; TRBD1 matches at 9 bases. The length of the CDR3 is 15 residues. After removal of 4 bases from V and 4 bases from J, the junction contained 8 bases not matched to a gene. Germline V CDR1 and CDR2: SGHDT, YYEEEE. CDR3 DNA sequence: TGTGCCAGCAGCCCCCGGGACAGGGTCCGCTATGGCTACACCTTC. Its protein is CASSPRDRVRYGYTF.

This clonotype came up once. The rearrangement uses TRBV7-3 and TRBJ2-1, with D possibly matching TRBD2 (5 bases). The CDR3 has 15 amino acids. CDR1 is SGHTA and CDR2 is FQGTGA in the germline V gene. V lost 0 bases to trimming and J lost 4 bases, with 10 bases between them. The CDR3 DNA reads TGTGCCAGCAGCTTAACGGCTAGCCCATACAATGAGCAGTTCTTC. It encodes CASSLTASPYNEQFF.

The chain is built from TRBV20-1 and TRBJ2-1; 8 bases align to TRBD1. This CDR3 contains 18 residues. Germline-derived CDR1 and CDR2 are DFQATT and SNEGSKA (reference sequence). J lost 3 bases, V lost 5 bases, and 18 bases had no gene match. CDR3 protein: CSALGQANLVVLYNEQFF. In DNA form, the CDR3 reads TGCAGTGCTCTGGGACAGGCTAATCTCGTTGTCCTCTACAATGAGCAGTTCTTC.

The CDR3 bases are TGCAGTGCTTGGGGAGAAGTGGGGGAGACCCAGTACTTC. Protein product: CSAWGEVGETQYF. The chain employs TRBV20-1 and TRBJ2-5; a weak D match, TRBD2 (5 bases). With 5 bases removed from V and 5 bases from J, the gap between germline ends came to 15 bases. Germline V gene lookup returns CDR1 DFQATT and CDR2 SNEGSKA (reference sequence). The CDR3 consists of 13 residues.

V usage is TRBV7-9 and J usage is TRBJ2-4, with D perhaps TRBD2 (5 bases). Germline values: CDR1 SEHNR, CDR2 FQNEAQ (reference sequence). V lost 2 bases to trimming and J lost 1 base, with 9 bases between them. The CDR3 has 15 amino acids. The CDR3 sequence is CASSLQEVAKNIQYF. The CDR3 DNA reads TGTGCCAGCAGCTTACAGGAGGTGGCCAAAAACATTCAGTACTTC.